This is a list of T cell receptor beta chains from one sample in a study of T cells in Graves' hyperthyroidism and ophthalmopathy. TCRdb re-derived calls from the multiplex PCR reads in MiXCR, one entry per CDR3 protein. Of hundreds of thousands of distinct CDR3 sequences detected, around 20% appear once; the ten largest clones hold around a third. Sequencing input: blood. These receptors originate from a young man with Graves' ophthalmopathy. Both conserved end residues are part of each CDR3. The D gene is left open where the match is weak. Part of the rows lack a size; the others show once, few, many or a class for expanded clones.

V	D	size	J	CDR3	DNA
TRBV20-1	NA	NA	TRBJ2-1	CSVELANQNYNEQFF	TGCAGCGTTGAATTGGCTAATCAAAACTACAATGAGCAGTTCTTC
TRBV19	TRBD1	NA	TRBJ2-7	CASSRDRTYEQYF	TGTGCCAGTAGTCGGGACAGAACCTACGAGCAGTACTTC
TRBV29-1	NA	few	TRBJ2-2	CSIIGHNTGELFF	TGCAGCATTATCGGACACAACACCGGGGAGCTGTTTTTT
TRBV27	NA	few	TRBJ1-5	CASSLEGLNQPQHF	TGTGCCAGCAGTTTAGAGGGCCTTAATCAGCCCCAGCATTTT
TRBV5-8	NA	few	TRBJ1-5	CASSRRGGSNQPQHF	TGTGCCAGCAGCCGCCGGGGGGGGTCCAATCAGCCCCAGCATTTT
TRBV27	TRBD1	many	TRBJ1-1	CASSSQGGDTEAFF	TGTGCCAGCAGTTCACAGGGGGGAGACACTGAAGCTTTCTTT
TRBV29-1	NA	few	TRBJ2-1	CSVEDFWTDYNEQFF	TGCAGCGTTGAAGATTTCTGGACAGACTACAATGAGCAGTTCTTC
TRBV30	NA	many	TRBJ1-2	CAWSGGGAGYTF	TGTGCCTGGAGTGGTGGGGGAGCCGGCTACACCTTC
TRBV10-3	NA	NA	TRBJ2-6	CAGSIDSGANVLTF	TGTGCAGGCAGTATTGATTCTGGGGCCAACGTCCTGACTTTC
TRBV7-8	NA	many	TRBJ2-5	CASSLATAEETQYF	TGTGCCAGCAGCTTAGCGACGGCGGAAGAGACCCAGTACTTC
TRBV12-3/TRBV12-4	TRBD1	many	TRBJ1-5	CASTDWGQSNQPQHF	TGTGCCAGCACGGATTGGGGACAGAGCAATCAGCCCCAGCATTTT
TRBV10-3	NA	few	TRBJ2-1	CAISEVVGLLNEQFF	TGTGCCATCAGTGAGGTAGTTGGACTCCTCAATGAGCAGTTCTTC
TRBV24-1	TRBD1	NA	TRBJ1-1	CATRSGGAGTEAFF	TGTGCCACCAGGTCAGGGGGCGCCGGCACTGAAGCTTTCTTT
TRBV6-1	NA	NA	TRBJ2-7	CASRRTGRDEQYF	TGTGCCAGCAGACGGACAGGGAGGGACGAGCAGTACTTC
TRBV27	NA	NA	TRBJ2-7	CASSSAPGLGNEQYF	TGTGCCAGCAGTTCCGCCCCCGGCCTAGGGAACGAGCAGTACTTC
TRBV3-1	TRBD1	NA	TRBJ2-4	CASSQAGQGANIQYF	TGTGCCAGCAGCCAAGCGGGACAGGGGGCCAACATTCAGTACTTC
TRBV30	TRBD1	NA	TRBJ2-4	CASRPAGGIQYF	TGTGCCTCCCGGCCAGCAGGGGGCATTCAGTACTTC
TRBV11-2	TRBD1	many	TRBJ1-1	CASSSGQGALRWAFF	TGTGCCAGCAGTTCGGGACAGGGGGCCCTCCGGTGGGCTTTCTTT
TRBV18	NA	NA	TRBJ2-3	CASSSLPPQDTQYF	TGTGCCAGCTCCTCACTTCCACCTCAAGATACGCAGTATTTT
TRBV19	NA	NA	TRBJ2-1	CASSKGGMSPYNEQFF	TGTGCCAGTAGTAAAGGGGGTATGTCCCCCTACAATGAGCAGTTCTTC
TRBV30	TRBD2	few	TRBJ2-2	CAGTSGPTGELFF	TGTGCCGGTACTAGCGGGCCAACCGGGGAGCTGTTTTTT
TRBV6-5	NA	many	TRBJ1-2	CASSYVPGLGGYTF	TGTGCCAGCAGTTACGTCCCGGGACTGGGCGGCTACACCTTC
TRBV9	NA	NA	TRBJ2-5	CASSVESRGEGETQYF	TGTGCCAGCAGCGTAGAATCTCGCGGAGAGGGGGAGACCCAGTACTTC
TRBV14	NA	NA	TRBJ1-1	CASSPTTYPNTEAFF	TGTGCCAGCAGCCCAACAACATACCCGAACACTGAAGCTTTCTTT